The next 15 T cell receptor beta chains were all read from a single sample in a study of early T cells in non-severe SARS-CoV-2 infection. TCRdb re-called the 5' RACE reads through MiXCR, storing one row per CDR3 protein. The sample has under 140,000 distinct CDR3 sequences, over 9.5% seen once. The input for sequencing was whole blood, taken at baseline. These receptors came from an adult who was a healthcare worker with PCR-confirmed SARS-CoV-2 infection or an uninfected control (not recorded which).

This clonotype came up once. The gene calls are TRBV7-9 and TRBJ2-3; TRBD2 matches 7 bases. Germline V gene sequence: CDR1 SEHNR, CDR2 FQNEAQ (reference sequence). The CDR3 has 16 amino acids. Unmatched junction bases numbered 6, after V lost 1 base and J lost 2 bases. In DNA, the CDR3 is TGTGCCAGCAGCTTAGGAGCGGGGCTAGACACAGATACGCAGTATTTT. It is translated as CASSLGAGLDTDTQYF.

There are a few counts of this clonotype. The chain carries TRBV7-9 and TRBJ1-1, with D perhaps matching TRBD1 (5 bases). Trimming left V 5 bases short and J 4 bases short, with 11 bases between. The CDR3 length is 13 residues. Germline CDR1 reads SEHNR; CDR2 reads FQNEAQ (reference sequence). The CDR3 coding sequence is TGTGCCAGCAGCCCGGGACGGGCCACTGAAGCTTTCTTT. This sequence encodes CASSPGRATEAFF.

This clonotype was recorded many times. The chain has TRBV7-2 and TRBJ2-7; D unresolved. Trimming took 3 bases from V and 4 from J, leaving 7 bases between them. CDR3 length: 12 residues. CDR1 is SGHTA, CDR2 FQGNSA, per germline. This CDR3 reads CASSLTTYEQYF. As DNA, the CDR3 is TGTGCCAGCAGCTTGACAACTTACGAGCAGTACTTC.

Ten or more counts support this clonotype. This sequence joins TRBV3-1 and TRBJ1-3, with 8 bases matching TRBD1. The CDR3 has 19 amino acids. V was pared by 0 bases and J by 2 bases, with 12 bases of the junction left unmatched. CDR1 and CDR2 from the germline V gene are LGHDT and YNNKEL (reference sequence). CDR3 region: CASSQDVVVRTGTGNTIYF. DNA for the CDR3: TGTGCCAGCAGCCAAGATGTCGTAGTAAGGACAGGGACTGGAAACACCATATATTTT.

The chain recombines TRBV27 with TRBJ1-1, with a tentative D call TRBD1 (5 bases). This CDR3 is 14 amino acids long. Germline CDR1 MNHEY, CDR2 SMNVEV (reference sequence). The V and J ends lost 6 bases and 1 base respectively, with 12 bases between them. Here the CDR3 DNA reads TGTGCCAGCAGGGCGACAGATCCGAACACTGAAGCTTTCTTT. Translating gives CASRATDPNTEAFF.

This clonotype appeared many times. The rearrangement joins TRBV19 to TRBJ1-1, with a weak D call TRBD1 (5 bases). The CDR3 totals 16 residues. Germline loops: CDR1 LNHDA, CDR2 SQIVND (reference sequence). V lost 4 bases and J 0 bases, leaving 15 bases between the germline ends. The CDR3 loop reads CASSSPPGRLNTEAFF. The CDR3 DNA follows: TGTGCCAGTAGTAGCCCTCCGGGACGCTTGAACACTGAAGCTTTCTTT.

DNA for the CDR3: TGTGCCAGCAGTGGGAGCTCCTATAATTCACCCCTCCACTTT. Translating it yields CASSGSSYNSPLHF. The V call is TRBV4-2, the J call TRBJ1-6; D gene uncertain. The CDR3 runs 14 residues. From germline, CDR1 is LGHNA and CDR2 YNFKEQ. With 6 bases removed from V and 0 bases from J, the gap between germline ends came to 6 bases.

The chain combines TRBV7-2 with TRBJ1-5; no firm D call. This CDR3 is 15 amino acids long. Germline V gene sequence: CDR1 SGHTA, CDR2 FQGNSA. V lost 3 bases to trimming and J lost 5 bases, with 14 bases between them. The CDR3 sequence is CASSFLGFGDQPQHF. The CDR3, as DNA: TGTGCCAGCAGCTTTCTGGGCTTCGGGGATCAGCCCCAGCATTTT.

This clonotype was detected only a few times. The CDR3 is CSVFFRLTNTEAFF. The CDR3 region has the DNA TGCAGCGTTTTCTTTCGGCTGACGAACACTGAAGCTTTCTTT. The rearrangement links TRBV29-1 to TRBJ1-1, with unresolved D. Trimming removed 5 bases from V and 1 base from J, with 14 bases in between. This CDR3 contains 14 residues. The germline CDR1 and CDR2 sequences are SQVTM and ANQGSEA.

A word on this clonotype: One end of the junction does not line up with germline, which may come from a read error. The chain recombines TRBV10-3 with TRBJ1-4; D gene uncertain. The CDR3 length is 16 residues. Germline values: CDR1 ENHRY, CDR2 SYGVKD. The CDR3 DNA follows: TGTGCCATCAGTGAGGGGCTCCCGGGGATTCCAGAAAACCTGTTTTTT. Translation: CAISEGLPGIPENLFF.

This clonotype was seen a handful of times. In nucleotides, the CDR3 is TGTGCCAGCAGCAACCCCGGGACAGCCAAAAACATTCAGTACTTC. It codes for CASSNPGTAKNIQYF. The chain links TRBV12-3 or TRBV12-4 to TRBJ2-4, with D perhaps assigned TRBD1 or TRBD2 (5 bases each). V was cut by 6 bases and J by 0 bases, with 12 bases left in between. The CDR3 sequence is 15 residues long.

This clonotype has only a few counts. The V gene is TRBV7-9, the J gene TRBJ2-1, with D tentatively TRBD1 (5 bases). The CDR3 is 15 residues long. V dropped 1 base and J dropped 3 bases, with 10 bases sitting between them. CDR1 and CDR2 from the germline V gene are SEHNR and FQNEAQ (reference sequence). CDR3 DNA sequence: TGTGCCAGCAGCTTAGGAAACAGGCACTACAATGAGCAGTTCTTC. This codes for CASSLGNRHYNEQFF. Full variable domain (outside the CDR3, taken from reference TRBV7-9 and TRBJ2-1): DTGVSQNPRHKITKRGQNVTFRCDPISEHNRLYWYRQTLGQGPEFLTYFQNEAQLEKSRLLSDRFSAERPKGSFSTLEIQRTEQGDSAMYLCASSLGNRHYNEQFFGPGTRLTVL.

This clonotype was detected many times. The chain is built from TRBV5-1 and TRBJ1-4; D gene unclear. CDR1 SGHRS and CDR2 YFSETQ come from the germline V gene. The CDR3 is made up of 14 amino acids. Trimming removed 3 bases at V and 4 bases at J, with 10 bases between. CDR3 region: CASSSGFVNEKLFF. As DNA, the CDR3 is TGCGCCAGCAGCTCGGGGTTTGTTAATGAAAAACTGTTTTTT.

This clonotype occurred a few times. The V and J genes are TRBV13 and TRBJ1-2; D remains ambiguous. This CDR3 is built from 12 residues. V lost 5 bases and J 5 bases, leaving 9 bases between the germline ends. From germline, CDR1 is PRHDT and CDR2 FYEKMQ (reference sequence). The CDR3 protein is CASSLLTYGYTF. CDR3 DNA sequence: TGTGCCAGCAGCCTTTTGACGTATGGCTACACCTTC.

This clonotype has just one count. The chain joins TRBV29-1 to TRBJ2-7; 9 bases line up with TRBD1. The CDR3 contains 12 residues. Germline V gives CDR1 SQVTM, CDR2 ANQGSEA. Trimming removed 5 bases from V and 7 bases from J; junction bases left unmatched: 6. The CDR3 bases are TGCAGCGTTCGGACAGGGGCGTGGGAGCAGTACTTC. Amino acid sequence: CSVRTGAWEQYF.